This T cell receptor beta chain was found in a study of control samples from healthy donors and cancer patients. CDR1 is MNHEY and CDR2 is SVGAGI in the germline V gene. This CDR3 is built from 12 residues. V lost 10 bases and J lost 8, with 15 bases in between. Libraries were prepared by immunoSEQ multiplex PCR; TCRdb keeps only in-frame clonotypes and omits some of them. The table lists tens of thousands of clones, around nine tenths of them singletons. This TCR was recovered from a man aged 45-60 years in good health. Sequenced: blood. This sequence joins TRBV6-5 and TRBJ1-5; D ambiguous. This chain's CDR3 is CATQGSYEPQHF. The CDR3 nucleotides read TGTGCCACCCAAGGTTCCTACGAGCCCCAGCATTTT.